A selection of T cell receptor beta chains follows, all from one sample in a study of shared T cell receptors in the human thymus. Assay used: immunoSEQ multiplex PCR; TCRdb lists only in-frame clones, some missing. Counted here are about 710,000 clones, about 87% occurring once; the ten biggest clones make up 0.0094%. This same sample was also taken into another study, of human thymus T cells.

The source material was thymocytes. These receptors all come from a boy younger than two with a congenital heart defect. CDR3s include the opening cysteine and the closing phenylalanine or tryptophan. The order of the fields is clone size, V gene, D gene, J gene, CDR3 protein, CDR3 DNA. A D gene is named only where the DNA matches it firmly. A clone size is listed for some rows: how often the clone was seen (once, few, many), or a class if it is expanded.

clone size: .; V gene: TRBV28; D gene: TRBD2; J gene: TRBJ2-5; CDR3 protein: CASSSVGLAVQETQYF; CDR3 DNA: TGTGCCAGCAGTTCGGTGGGACTAGCGGTTCAAGAGACCCAGTACTTC
clone size: .; V gene: TRBV18; D gene: .; J gene: TRBJ2-7; CDR3 protein: CASSPQGSFERCEQYF; CDR3 DNA: TGTGCCAGCTCACCACAGGGGTCCTTCGAACGGTGCGAGCAGTACTTC
clone size: .; V gene: TRBV14; D gene: .; J gene: TRBJ2-7; CDR3 protein: CASSPGTHAYEQYF; CDR3 DNA: TGTGCCAGCAGCCCCGGGACTCACGCCTACGAGCAGTACTTC
clone size: few; V gene: TRBV4-1; D gene: TRBD2; J gene: TRBJ2-1; CDR3 protein: CASSPSQAGGSYNEQFF; CDR3 DNA: TGCGCCAGCAGCCCAAGTCAAGCGGGAGGATCCTACAATGAGCAGTTCTTC
clone size: .; V gene: TRBV6-5; D gene: TRBD2; J gene: TRBJ2-3; CDR3 protein: CASSFLTSGTTDTQYF; CDR3 DNA: TGTGCCAGCAGTTTTCTAACTAGCGGGACTACAGATACGCAGTATTTT
clone size: few; V gene: TRBV19; D gene: .; J gene: TRBJ2-1; CDR3 protein: CASSDTGGSSYNEQFF; CDR3 DNA: TGTGCCAGCAGCGACACCGGGGGATCGTCCTACAATGAGCAGTTCTTC
clone size: .; V gene: TRBV25-1; D gene: TRBD1; J gene: TRBJ2-7; CDR3 protein: CASSEAKVGQGVHEQYF; CDR3 DNA: TGTGCCAGCAGTGAGGCTAAGGTGGGACAGGGTGTCCACGAGCAGTACTTC
clone size: .; V gene: TRBV2; D gene: TRBD2; J gene: TRBJ2-7; CDR3 protein: CASSEAPVTPGLAGGTEYF; CDR3 DNA: TGTGCCAGCAGTGAAGCCCCCGTCACTCCGGGACTAGCGGGGGGGACCGAGTACTTC
clone size: few; V gene: TRBV12-5; D gene: TRBD1; J gene: TRBJ1-1; CDR3 protein: CASGTLGQDLNTEAFF; CDR3 DNA: TGTGCTAGTGGTACCCTAGGACAGGACCTGAACACTGAAGCTTTCTTT
clone size: .; V gene: TRBV19; D gene: .; J gene: TRBJ2-7; CDR3 protein: CASSAGPYEQYF; CDR3 DNA: TGTGCCAGTAGTGCCGGTCCCTACGAGCAGTACTTC
clone size: .; V gene: TRBV7-6; D gene: TRBD1; J gene: TRBJ2-2; CDR3 protein: CASSLAQMAQGATGELFF; CDR3 DNA: TGTGCCAGCAGCTTAGCGCAAATGGCACAGGGGGCCACCGGGGAGCTGTTTTTT
clone size: .; V gene: TRBV5-1; D gene: TRBD2; J gene: TRBJ2-3; CDR3 protein: CASSSQGLDTDTQYF; CDR3 DNA: TGCGCCAGCAGCTCCCAAGGACTAGACACAGATACGCAGTATTTT
clone size: once; V gene: TRBV14; D gene: TRBD2; J gene: TRBJ2-1; CDR3 protein: CASSPPGLAGFFSSYNEQFF; CDR3 DNA: TGTGCCAGCAGCCCACCGGGACTAGCGGGGTTTTTCAGCTCCTACAATGAGCAGTTCTTC
clone size: .; V gene: TRBV10-3; D gene: .; J gene: TRBJ2-5; CDR3 protein: CAATSTGMETQYF; CDR3 DNA: TGTGCCGCCACGAGTACGGGGATGGAGACCCAGTACTTC
clone size: .; V gene: TRBV10-3; D gene: TRBD2; J gene: TRBJ2-1; CDR3 protein: CAISGSSGRADEQFF; CDR3 DNA: TGTGCCATCAGTGGAAGTAGCGGGAGGGCGGATGAGCAGTTCTTC
clone size: .; V gene: TRBV27; D gene: TRBD1; J gene: TRBJ1-1; CDR3 protein: CASSFWKGGRQNYDTEAFF; CDR3 DNA: TGTGCCAGCAGTTTTTGGAAAGGGGGCCGTCAAAACTATGACACTGAAGCTTTCTTT
clone size: .; V gene: TRBV28; D gene: .; J gene: TRBJ1-1; CDR3 protein: CASSPEENTEAFF; CDR3 DNA: TGTGCCAGCAGTCCCGAGGAGAACACTGAAGCTTTCTTT
clone size: .; V gene: TRBV28; D gene: TRBD1; J gene: TRBJ1-5; CDR3 protein: CASSKDRGSNQPQHF; CDR3 DNA: TGTGCCAGCAGTAAGGACAGGGGAAGCAATCAGCCCCAGCATTTT
clone size: .; V gene: TRBV2; D gene: TRBD2; J gene: TRBJ2-1; CDR3 protein: CASPRRPLAGVNNEQFF; CDR3 DNA: TGTGCCAGCCCTCGACGCCCCCTAGCGGGGGTAAACAATGAGCAGTTCTTC
clone size: once; V gene: TRBV27; D gene: .; J gene: TRBJ1-5; CDR3 protein: CASSLTRTIRPQHF; CDR3 DNA: TGTGCCAGCAGTTTAACCAGGACTATCCGGCCCCAGCATTTT
clone size: .; V gene: TRBV6-5; D gene: .; J gene: TRBJ1-3; CDR3 protein: CASSQRVGNTIYF; CDR3 DNA: TGTGCCAGCAGCCAGAGGGTAGGAAACACCATATATTTT
clone size: .; V gene: TRBV19; D gene: .; J gene: TRBJ1-1; CDR3 protein: CASRLLGGTEAFF; CDR3 DNA: TGTGCCAGTAGGCTACTTGGGGGGACTGAAGCTTTCTTT
clone size: few; V gene: TRBV19; D gene: .; J gene: TRBJ2-6; CDR3 protein: CASSIGPGSGANVLTF; CDR3 DNA: TGTGCCAGTAGTATAGGGCCAGGGTCTGGGGCCAACGTCCTGACTTTC
clone size: .; V gene: TRBV7-6; D gene: TRBD1; J gene: TRBJ1-6; CDR3 protein: CASSLLGYRGGNSPLHF; CDR3 DNA: TGTGCCAGCAGCTTATTGGGATACAGGGGAGGTAATTCACCCCTCCACTTT
clone size: once; V gene: TRBV7-6; D gene: .; J gene: TRBJ1-2; CDR3 protein: CASSQRSRGTNYGYTF; CDR3 DNA: TGTGCCAGCAGCCAACGAAGTCGGGGGACTAACTATGGCTACACCTTC
clone size: once; V gene: TRBV11-2; D gene: TRBD1; J gene: TRBJ2-7; CDR3 protein: CASSPRQGRRYF; CDR3 DNA: TGTGCCAGCAGCCCAAGACAGGGGCGAAGGTACTTC
clone size: .; V gene: TRBV15; D gene: .; J gene: TRBJ1-1; CDR3 protein: CATSRPRTLMNTEAFF; CDR3 DNA: TGTGCCACCAGCAGACCCAGGACTCTTATGAACACTGAAGCTTTCTTT
clone size: .; V gene: TRBV14; D gene: TRBD2; J gene: TRBJ2-1; CDR3 protein: CASSQDGRTGKREGREQFF; CDR3 DNA: TGTGCCAGCAGCCAAGACGGGAGGACGGGGAAGCGGGAGGGTCGTGAGCAGTTCTTC
clone size: once; V gene: TRBV14; D gene: .; J gene: TRBJ2-5; CDR3 protein: CASSQDGSRDTDRRRTQYF; CDR3 DNA: TGTGCCAGCAGCCAAGATGGGTCCCGGGACACGGATCGGAGGCGGACCCAGTACTTC
clone size: .; V gene: TRBV2; D gene: TRBD2; J gene: TRBJ2-7; CDR3 protein: CASREGLPPILAGGPWNEQYF; CDR3 DNA: TGTGCCAGCAGGGAAGGACTTCCCCCCATACTAGCGGGAGGGCCTTGGAACGAGCAGTACTTC
clone size: .; V gene: TRBV30; D gene: .; J gene: TRBJ1-4; CDR3 protein: CAWSFRGWGEKLFF; CDR3 DNA: TGTGCCTGGAGCTTTAGAGGGTGGGGTGAAAAACTGTTTTTT
clone size: .; V gene: TRBV4-1; D gene: TRBD1; J gene: TRBJ1-2; CDR3 protein: CASSQTYRGTPYGYTF; CDR3 DNA: TGCGCCAGCAGCCAGACCTACAGGGGCACCCCCTATGGCTACACCTTC
clone size: .; V gene: TRBV7-2; D gene: .; J gene: TRBJ1-4; CDR3 protein: CASSLIEGRQYEKLFF; CDR3 DNA: TGTGCCAGCAGCTTAATCGAGGGCCGGCAATATGAAAAACTGTTTTTT
clone size: once; V gene: TRBV19; D gene: .; J gene: TRBJ2-2; CDR3 protein: CASSIGQGPLGELFF; CDR3 DNA: TGTGCCAGTAGTATAGGGCAGGGGCCGCTCGGGGAGCTGTTTTTT
clone size: .; V gene: TRBV19; D gene: .; J gene: TRBJ1-4; CDR3 protein: CASSLPSGGLVEKLFF; CDR3 DNA: TGTGCCAGTAGTCTACCGTCCGGGGGTTTGGTTGAAAAACTGTTTTTT
clone size: .; V gene: TRBV5-1; D gene: .; J gene: TRBJ2-2; CDR3 protein: CASSLYGRGRAGELFF; CDR3 DNA: TGCGCCAGCAGCTTGTATGGCAGGGGCCGAGCCGGGGAGCTGTTTTTT
clone size: .; V gene: TRBV9; D gene: .; J gene: TRBJ1-1; CDR3 protein: CASSAYRENTEAFF; CDR3 DNA: TGTGCCAGCAGCGCCTACAGGGAGAACACTGAAGCTTTCTTT
clone size: .; V gene: TRBV6-1; D gene: TRBD1; J gene: TRBJ2-2; CDR3 protein: CASRYHRGNAGELFF; CDR3 DNA: TGTGCCAGCAGATACCACAGGGGTAACGCCGGGGAGCTGTTTTTT
clone size: .; V gene: TRBV7-2; D gene: TRBD1; J gene: TRBJ1-1; CDR3 protein: CASSGTGENTEAFF; CDR3 DNA: TGTGCCAGCAGCGGGACAGGGGAGAACACTGAAGCTTTCTTT
clone size: .; V gene: TRBV14; D gene: .; J gene: TRBJ1-2; CDR3 protein: CASSPSASLPNYGYTF; CDR3 DNA: TGTGCCAGCAGCCCTAGTGCGTCTCTTCCCAACTATGGCTACACCTTC
clone size: .; V gene: TRBV25-1; D gene: TRBD1; J gene: TRBJ1-5; CDR3 protein: CATRGEGDQPQHF; CDR3 DNA: TGTGCCACCAGGGGGGAGGGAGATCAGCCCCAGCATTTT
clone size: .; V gene: TRBV28; D gene: TRBD1; J gene: TRBJ2-1; CDR3 protein: CASSLWAGTGFYNEQFF; CDR3 DNA: TGTGCCAGCAGTTTATGGGCCGGGACAGGGTTCTACAATGAGCAGTTCTTC
clone size: .; V gene: TRBV25-1; D gene: .; J gene: TRBJ2-7; CDR3 protein: CASSERGLPYEQYF; CDR3 DNA: TGTGCCAGCAGTGAACGGGGTCTCCCCTACGAGCAGTACTTC
clone size: .; V gene: TRBV14; D gene: .; J gene: TRBJ2-7; CDR3 protein: CASSQGAGDSYEQYF; CDR3 DNA: TGTGCCAGCAGCCAAGGAGCCGGGGATTCCTACGAGCAGTACTTC
clone size: .; V gene: TRBV19; D gene: .; J gene: TRBJ1-1; CDR3 protein: CASSARGITEAFF; CDR3 DNA: TGTGCCAGTAGTGCACGGGGTATCACTGAAGCTTTCTTT
clone size: once; V gene: TRBV18; D gene: TRBD1; J gene: TRBJ1-6; CDR3 protein: CASSPRDRTNSPLHF; CDR3 DNA: TGTGCCAGCTCACCAAGGGACAGGACTAATTCACCCCTCCACTTT
clone size: .; V gene: TRBV15; D gene: .; J gene: TRBJ2-7; CDR3 protein: CATSRVPGTLGEQYF; CDR3 DNA: TGTGCCACCAGCAGAGTACCCGGGACTTTGGGCGAGCAGTACTTC